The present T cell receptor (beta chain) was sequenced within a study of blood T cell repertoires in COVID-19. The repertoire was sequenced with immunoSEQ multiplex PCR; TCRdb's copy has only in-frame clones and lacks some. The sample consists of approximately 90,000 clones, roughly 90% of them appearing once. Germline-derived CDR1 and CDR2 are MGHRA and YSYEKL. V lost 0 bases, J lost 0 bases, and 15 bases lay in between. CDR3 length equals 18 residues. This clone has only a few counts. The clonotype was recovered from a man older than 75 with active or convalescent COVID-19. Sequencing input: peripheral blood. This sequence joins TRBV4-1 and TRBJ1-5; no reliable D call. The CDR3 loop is CASSQDPARPSSNQPQHF. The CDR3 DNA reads TGCGCCAGCAGCCAAGATCCAGCTAGGCCGTCTAGCAATCAGCCCCAGCATTTT.